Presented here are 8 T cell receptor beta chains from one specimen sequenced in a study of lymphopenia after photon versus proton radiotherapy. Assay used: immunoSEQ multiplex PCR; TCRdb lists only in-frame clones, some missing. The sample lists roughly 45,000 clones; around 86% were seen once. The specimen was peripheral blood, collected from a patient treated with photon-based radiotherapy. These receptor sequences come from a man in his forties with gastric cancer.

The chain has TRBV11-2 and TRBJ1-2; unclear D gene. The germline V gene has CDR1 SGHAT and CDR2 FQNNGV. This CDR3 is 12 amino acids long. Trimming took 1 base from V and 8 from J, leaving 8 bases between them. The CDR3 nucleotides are TGTGCCAGCAGCTTAGGGCCCAGGGGCTACACCTTC. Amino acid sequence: CASSLGPRGYTF. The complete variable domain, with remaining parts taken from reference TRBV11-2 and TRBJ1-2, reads EAGVAQSPRYKIIEKRQSVAFWCNPISGHATLYWYQQILGQGPKLLIQFQNNGVVDDSQLPKDRFSAERLKGVDSTLKIQPAKLEDSAVYLCASSLGPRGYTFGSGTRLTVV.

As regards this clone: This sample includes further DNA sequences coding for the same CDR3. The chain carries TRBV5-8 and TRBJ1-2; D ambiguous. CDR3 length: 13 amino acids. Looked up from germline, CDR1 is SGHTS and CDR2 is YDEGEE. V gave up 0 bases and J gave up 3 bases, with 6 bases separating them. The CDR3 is CASSLGDYYGYTF. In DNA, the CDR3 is TGTGCCAGCAGCTTGGGAGATTACTATGGCTACACCTTC.

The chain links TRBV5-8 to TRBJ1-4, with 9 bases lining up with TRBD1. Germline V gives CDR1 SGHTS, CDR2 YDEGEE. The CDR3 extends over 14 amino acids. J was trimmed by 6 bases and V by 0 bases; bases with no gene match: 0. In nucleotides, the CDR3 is TGTGCCAGCAGCTTGGGGGACAGGGATGAAAAACTGTTTTTT. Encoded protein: CASSLGDRDEKLFF.

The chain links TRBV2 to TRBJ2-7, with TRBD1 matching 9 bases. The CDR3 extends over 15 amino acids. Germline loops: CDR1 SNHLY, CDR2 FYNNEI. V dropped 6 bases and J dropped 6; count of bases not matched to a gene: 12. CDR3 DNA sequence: TGTGCCAGCAGCGAGGCCGGGACAGGGATCTCCGAGCAGTACTTC. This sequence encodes CASSEAGTGISEQYF.

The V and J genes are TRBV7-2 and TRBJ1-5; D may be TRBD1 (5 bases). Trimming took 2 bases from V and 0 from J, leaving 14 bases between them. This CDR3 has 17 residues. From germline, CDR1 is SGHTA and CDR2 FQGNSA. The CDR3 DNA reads TGTGCCAGCAGCTTACCAGGCGGGGGGGATAGCAATCAGCCCCAGCATTTT. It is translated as CASSLPGGGDSNQPQHF.

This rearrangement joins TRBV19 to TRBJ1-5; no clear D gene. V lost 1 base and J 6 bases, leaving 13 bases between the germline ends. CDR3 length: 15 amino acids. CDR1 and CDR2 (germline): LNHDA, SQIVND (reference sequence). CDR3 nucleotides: TGTGCCAGTAGTATAGGACGGAGCCGGGTTCAGCCCCAGCATTTT. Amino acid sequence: CASSIGRSRVQPQHF.

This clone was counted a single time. The CDR3 region has the DNA TGTGCCAGCAGTGAATCTGGGGGGCAGGTCAGAAACTATGGCTACACCTTC. Translation gives CASSESGGQVRNYGYTF. The V gene is TRBV6-1, the J gene TRBJ1-2, with D perhaps TRBD1 (6 bases). The CDR3 runs to 17 residues. CDR1 and CDR2 (germline): MNHNS, SASEGT. Trimming took off 2 bases at V and 2 bases at J, with 18 bases between the two ends.

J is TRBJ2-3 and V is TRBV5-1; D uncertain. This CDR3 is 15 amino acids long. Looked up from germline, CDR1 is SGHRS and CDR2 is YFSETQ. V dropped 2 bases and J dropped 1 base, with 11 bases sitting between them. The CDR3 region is CASSLANYGTDTQYF. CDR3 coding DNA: TGCGCCAGCAGCTTAGCAAATTACGGCACAGATACGCAGTATTTT.